The entry below describes one T cell receptor beta chain. What it recognizes is unknown. The sample belongs to a study of CXCR3-negative and CXCR3-positive naive CD8 T cells. Study-wide results and caveats: Similar TRBV-TRBJ usage was seen in naive cells (both CXCR3-negative and CXCR3-positive), but memory cells differed. When CXCR3-positive naive cells were set against CXCR3-negative naive cells, the former had more hydrophobic TRB CDR3s.

Germline V gene lookup returns CDR1 SQVTM and CDR2 ANQGSEA. The CDR3 is 14 amino acids. TRB cDNA was prepared as libraries by UMI-labeled 5' RACE. TCRdb reprocessed the 5' RACE reads and stores each CDR3 protein as one record, lacking DNA. The data show about 62,000 distinct CDR3 sequences, and the top ten clones hold more than 4%. The sequenced sample was naive CXCR3- CD8+ T cells from blood. Subset denoted: CD45RO-CCR7+CD27+CD95- naive CD8+ T cells lacking CXCR3 (TNR3-). The receptor was isolated from a human donor in good health. Some clones in this sample may be carry-over from other donors' samples. This chain connects TRBV29-1 to TRBJ2-1; absent DNA, TCRdb's TRBD2 call cannot be checked. The CDR3 loop reads CSVEEAGVENEQFF.